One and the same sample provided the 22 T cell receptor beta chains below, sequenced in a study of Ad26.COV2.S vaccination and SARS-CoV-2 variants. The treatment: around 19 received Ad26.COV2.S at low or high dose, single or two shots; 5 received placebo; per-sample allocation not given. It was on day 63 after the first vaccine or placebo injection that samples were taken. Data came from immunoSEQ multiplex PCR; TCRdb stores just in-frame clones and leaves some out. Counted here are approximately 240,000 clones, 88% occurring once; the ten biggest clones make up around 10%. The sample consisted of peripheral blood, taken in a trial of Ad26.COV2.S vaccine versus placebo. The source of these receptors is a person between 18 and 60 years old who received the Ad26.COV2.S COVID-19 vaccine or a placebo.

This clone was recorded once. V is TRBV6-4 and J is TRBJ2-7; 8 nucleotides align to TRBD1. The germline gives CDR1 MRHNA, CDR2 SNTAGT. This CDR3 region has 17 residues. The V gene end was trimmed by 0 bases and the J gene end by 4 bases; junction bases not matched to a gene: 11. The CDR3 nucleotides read TGTGCCAGCAGTGACTCGAGTCGGACAGGGTATAGATACGAGCAGTACTTC. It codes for CASSDSSRTGYRYEQYF.

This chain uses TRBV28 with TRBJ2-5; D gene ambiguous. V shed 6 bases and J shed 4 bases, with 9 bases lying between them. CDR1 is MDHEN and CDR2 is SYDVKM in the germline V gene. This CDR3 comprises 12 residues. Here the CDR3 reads CASSPIRETQYF. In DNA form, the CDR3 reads TGTGCCAGCAGCCCCATCAGAGAGACCCAGTACTTC.

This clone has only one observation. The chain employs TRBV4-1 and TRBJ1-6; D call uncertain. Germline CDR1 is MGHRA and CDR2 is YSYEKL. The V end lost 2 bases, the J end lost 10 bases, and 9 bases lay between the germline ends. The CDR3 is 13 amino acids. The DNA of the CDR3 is TGCGCCAGCAGCCAACTTGGTGGGTCACCCCTCCACTTT. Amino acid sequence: CASSQLGGSPLHF.

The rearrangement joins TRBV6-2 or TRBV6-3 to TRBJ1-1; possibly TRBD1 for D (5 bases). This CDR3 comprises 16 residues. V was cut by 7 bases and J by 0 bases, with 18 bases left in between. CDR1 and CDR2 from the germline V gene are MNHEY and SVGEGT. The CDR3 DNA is TGTGCCAGCACCCCCTTGGGGCAGCTAATGAACACTGAAGCTTTCTTT. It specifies CASTPLGQLMNTEAFF.

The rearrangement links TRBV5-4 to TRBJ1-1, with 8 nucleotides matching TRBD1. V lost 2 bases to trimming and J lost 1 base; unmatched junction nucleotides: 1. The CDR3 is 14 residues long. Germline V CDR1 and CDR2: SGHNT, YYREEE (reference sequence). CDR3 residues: CASSFDRGNTEAFF. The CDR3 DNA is TGTGCCAGCAGCTTTGACAGGGGGAACACTGAAGCTTTCTTT.

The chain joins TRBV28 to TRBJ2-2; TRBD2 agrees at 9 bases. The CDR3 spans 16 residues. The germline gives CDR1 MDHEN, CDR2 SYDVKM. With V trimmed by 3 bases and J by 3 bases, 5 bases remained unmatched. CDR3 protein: CASSFPPSGDTGELFF. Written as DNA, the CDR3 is TGTGCCAGCAGTTTTCCTCCTAGCGGGGACACCGGGGAGCTGTTTTTT.

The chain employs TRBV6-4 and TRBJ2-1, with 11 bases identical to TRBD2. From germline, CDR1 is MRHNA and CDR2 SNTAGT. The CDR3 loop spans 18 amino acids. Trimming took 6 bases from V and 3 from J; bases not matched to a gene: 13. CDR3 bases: TGTGCCAGCAGCCTCAAACTAGCGGGAGTAGGTCACTACAATGAGCAGTTCTTC. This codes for CASSLKLAGVGHYNEQFF.

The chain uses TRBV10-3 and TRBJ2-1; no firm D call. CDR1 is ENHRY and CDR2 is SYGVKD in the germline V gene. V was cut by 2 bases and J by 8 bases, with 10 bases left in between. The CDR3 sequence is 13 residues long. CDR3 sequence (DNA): TGTGCCATCAGTGAGGGGCTATCCCATGAGCAGTTCTTC. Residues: CAISEGLSHEQFF.

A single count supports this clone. CDR3 loop: CASSRVDTGTYGYTF. CDR3 nucleotides: TGTGCCAGCAGCCGAGTTGATACAGGGACGTATGGCTACACCTTC. This chain links TRBV6-2 or TRBV6-3 with TRBJ1-2, with D tentatively TRBD1 (6 bases). Trimming shortened V by 6 bases and J by 5 bases, and 19 bases separated the two germline ends. This CDR3 contains 15 residues. CDR1 and CDR2 from the germline V gene are MNHEY and SVGEGT.

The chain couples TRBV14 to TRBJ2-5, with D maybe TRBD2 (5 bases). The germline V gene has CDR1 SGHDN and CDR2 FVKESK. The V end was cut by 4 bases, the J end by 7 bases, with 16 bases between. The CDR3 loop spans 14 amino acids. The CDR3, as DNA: TGTGCCAGCAGCCTCCTACGGACTTTTGGGACCCAGTACTTC. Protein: CASSLLRTFGTQYF.

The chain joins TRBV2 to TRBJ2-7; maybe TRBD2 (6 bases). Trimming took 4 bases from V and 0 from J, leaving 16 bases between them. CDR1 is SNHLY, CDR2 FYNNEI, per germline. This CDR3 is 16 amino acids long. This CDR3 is CASSVGRRETSYEQYF. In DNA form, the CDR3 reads TGTGCCAGCAGTGTGGGGCGGAGGGAGACCTCCTACGAGCAGTACTTC.

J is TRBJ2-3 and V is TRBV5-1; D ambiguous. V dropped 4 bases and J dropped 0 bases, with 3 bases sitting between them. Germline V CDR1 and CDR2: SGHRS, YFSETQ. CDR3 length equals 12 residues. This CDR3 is CASSGSTDTQYF. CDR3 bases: TGCGCCAGCAGCGGTAGCACAGATACGCAGTATTTT.

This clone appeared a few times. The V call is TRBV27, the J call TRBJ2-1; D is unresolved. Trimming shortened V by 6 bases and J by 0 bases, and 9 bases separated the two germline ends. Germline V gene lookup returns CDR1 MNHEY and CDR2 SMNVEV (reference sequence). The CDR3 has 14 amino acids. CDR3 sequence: CASRMTDSYNEQFF. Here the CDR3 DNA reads TGTGCCAGCAGAATGACGGACTCCTACAATGAGCAGTTCTTC.

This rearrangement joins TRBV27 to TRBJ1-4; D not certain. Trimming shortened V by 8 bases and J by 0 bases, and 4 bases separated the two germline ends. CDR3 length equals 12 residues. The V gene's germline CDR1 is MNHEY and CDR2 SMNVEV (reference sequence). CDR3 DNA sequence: TGTGCCAGCCCGGCAACTAATGAAAAACTGTTTTTT. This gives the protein CASPATNEKLFF. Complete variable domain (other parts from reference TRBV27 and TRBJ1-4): EAQVTQNPRYLITVTGKKLTVTCSQNMNHEYMSWYRQDPGLGLRQIYYSMNVEVTDKGDVPEGYKVSRKEKRNFPLILESPSPNQTSLYFCASPATNEKLFFGSGTQLSVL.

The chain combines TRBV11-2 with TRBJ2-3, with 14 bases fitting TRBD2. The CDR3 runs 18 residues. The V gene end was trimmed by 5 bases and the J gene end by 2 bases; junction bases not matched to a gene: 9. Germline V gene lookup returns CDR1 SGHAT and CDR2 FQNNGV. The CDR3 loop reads CASSLTSGGAGVTDTQYF. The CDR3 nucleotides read TGTGCCAGCAGCCTGACTAGCGGGGGGGCCGGGGTCACAGATACGCAGTATTTT.

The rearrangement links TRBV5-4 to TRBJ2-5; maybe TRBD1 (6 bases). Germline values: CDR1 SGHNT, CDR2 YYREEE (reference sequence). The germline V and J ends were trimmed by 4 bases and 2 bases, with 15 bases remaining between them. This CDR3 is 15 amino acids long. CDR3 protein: CASSLLAGQQETQYF. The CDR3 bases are TGTGCCAGCAGCCTGCTAGCCGGACAGCAAGAGACCCAGTACTTC.

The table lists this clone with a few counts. The CDR3 spells CASSPSGHTEAFF. The CDR3 bases are TGTGCCAGCAGTCCCTCTGGACACACTGAAGCTTTCTTT. The V call is TRBV6-4, the J call TRBJ1-1; D remains unclear. Germline CDR1 MRHNA, CDR2 SNTAGT. V was cut by 5 bases and J by 3 bases, with 10 bases left in between. This CDR3 spans 13 amino acids.

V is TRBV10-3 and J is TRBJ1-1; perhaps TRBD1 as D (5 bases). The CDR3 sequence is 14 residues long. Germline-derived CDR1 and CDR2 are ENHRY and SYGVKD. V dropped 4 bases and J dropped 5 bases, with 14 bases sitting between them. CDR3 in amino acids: CAISVGRGETEAFF. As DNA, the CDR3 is TGTGCCATCAGTGTAGGGAGGGGAGAGACTGAAGCTTTCTTT.

This CDR3 reads CASSQDPKKGDTQYF. For the CDR3, the DNA is TGCGCCAGCAGCCAAGATCCAAAGAAAGGAGATACGCAGTATTTT. V and J are TRBV4-3 and TRBJ2-3; D is uncertain. The germline CDR1 and CDR2 sequences are LGHNA and YSLEER. V was shortened by 0 bases and J by 5 bases, with 12 bases between the two germline ends. The CDR3 has 15 amino acids.

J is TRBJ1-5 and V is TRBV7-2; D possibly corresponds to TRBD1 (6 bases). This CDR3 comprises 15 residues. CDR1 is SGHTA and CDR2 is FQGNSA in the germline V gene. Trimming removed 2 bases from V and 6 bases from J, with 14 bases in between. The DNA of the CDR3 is TGTGCCAGCAGCTTAAATAGGCAGGGGCCTCAGCCCCAGCATTTT. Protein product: CASSLNRQGPQPQHF.

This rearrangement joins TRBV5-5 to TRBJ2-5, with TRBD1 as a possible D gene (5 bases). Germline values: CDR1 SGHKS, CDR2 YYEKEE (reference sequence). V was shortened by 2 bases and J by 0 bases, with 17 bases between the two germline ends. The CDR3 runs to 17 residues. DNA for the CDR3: TGTGCCAGCAGCTTCCGGTCAGGGTGGACCTACCAAGAGACCCAGTACTTC. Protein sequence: CASSFRSGWTYQETQYF. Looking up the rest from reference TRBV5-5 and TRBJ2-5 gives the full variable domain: DAGVTQSPTHLIKTRGQQVTLRCSPISGHKSVSWYQQVLGQGPQFIFQYYEKEERGRGNFPDRFSARQFPNYSSELNVNALLLGDSALYLCASSFRSGWTYQETQYFGPGTRLLVL.

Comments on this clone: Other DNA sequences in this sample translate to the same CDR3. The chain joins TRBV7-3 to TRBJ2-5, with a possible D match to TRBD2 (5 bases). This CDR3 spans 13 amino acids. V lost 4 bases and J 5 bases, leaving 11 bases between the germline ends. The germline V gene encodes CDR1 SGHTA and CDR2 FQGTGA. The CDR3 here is CASSSQPGETQYF. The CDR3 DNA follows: TGTGCCAGCAGCTCCCAGCCGGGGGAGACCCAGTACTTC.